This T cell receptor beta chain is drawn from a study of radiotherapy plus CTLA-4 blockade in lung cancer. There are 16 residues in the CDR3. Germline CDR1 SGHAT, CDR2 FQDESV (reference sequence). V gave up 0 bases and J gave up 4 bases, with 14 bases separating them. Using immunoSEQ multiplex PCR, the repertoire was profiled, and TCRdb retains in-frame clones only, with some absent. Among tens of thousands of clones listed, over 70% were seen once. In the case of this clone: Antigen unknown.

Study observations and caveats: Once radiotherapy plus ipilimumab had been given, TCR clones derived from tumor expanded in blood.

The sequenced sample was peripheral blood, obtained from a patient treated with radiotherapy plus ipilimumab. This receptor was identified in a human donor with non-small cell lung cancer that progressed on radiotherapy plus ipilimumab. This chain links TRBV11-1 with TRBJ2-3; D possibly corresponds to TRBD1 (7 bases). The CDR3 loop reads CASSLAMEGAADTQYF. The DNA for the CDR3 is TGTGCCAGCAGCTTAGCTATGGAGGGGGCGGCAGATACGCAGTATTTT.